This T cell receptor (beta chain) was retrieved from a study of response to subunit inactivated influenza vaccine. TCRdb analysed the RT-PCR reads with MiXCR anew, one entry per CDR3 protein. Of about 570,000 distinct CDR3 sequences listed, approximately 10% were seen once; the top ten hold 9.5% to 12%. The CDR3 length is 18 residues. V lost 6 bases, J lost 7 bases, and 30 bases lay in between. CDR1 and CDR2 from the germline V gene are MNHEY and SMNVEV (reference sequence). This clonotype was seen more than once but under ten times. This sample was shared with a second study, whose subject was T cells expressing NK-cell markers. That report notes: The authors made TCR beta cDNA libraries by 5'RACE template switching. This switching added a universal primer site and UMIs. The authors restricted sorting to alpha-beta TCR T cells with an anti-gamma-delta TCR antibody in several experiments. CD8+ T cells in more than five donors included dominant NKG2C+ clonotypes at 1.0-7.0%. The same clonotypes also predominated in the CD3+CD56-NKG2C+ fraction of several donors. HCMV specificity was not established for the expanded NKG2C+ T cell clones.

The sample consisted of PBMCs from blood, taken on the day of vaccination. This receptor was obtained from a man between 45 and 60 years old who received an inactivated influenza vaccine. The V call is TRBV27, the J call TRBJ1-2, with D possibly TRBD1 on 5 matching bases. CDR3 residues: CASRTPGPRRGGRLGYTF. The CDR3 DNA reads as TGTGCCAGCAGGACCCCTGGACCTCGGAGGGGCGGAAGGCTTGGCTACACCTTC.